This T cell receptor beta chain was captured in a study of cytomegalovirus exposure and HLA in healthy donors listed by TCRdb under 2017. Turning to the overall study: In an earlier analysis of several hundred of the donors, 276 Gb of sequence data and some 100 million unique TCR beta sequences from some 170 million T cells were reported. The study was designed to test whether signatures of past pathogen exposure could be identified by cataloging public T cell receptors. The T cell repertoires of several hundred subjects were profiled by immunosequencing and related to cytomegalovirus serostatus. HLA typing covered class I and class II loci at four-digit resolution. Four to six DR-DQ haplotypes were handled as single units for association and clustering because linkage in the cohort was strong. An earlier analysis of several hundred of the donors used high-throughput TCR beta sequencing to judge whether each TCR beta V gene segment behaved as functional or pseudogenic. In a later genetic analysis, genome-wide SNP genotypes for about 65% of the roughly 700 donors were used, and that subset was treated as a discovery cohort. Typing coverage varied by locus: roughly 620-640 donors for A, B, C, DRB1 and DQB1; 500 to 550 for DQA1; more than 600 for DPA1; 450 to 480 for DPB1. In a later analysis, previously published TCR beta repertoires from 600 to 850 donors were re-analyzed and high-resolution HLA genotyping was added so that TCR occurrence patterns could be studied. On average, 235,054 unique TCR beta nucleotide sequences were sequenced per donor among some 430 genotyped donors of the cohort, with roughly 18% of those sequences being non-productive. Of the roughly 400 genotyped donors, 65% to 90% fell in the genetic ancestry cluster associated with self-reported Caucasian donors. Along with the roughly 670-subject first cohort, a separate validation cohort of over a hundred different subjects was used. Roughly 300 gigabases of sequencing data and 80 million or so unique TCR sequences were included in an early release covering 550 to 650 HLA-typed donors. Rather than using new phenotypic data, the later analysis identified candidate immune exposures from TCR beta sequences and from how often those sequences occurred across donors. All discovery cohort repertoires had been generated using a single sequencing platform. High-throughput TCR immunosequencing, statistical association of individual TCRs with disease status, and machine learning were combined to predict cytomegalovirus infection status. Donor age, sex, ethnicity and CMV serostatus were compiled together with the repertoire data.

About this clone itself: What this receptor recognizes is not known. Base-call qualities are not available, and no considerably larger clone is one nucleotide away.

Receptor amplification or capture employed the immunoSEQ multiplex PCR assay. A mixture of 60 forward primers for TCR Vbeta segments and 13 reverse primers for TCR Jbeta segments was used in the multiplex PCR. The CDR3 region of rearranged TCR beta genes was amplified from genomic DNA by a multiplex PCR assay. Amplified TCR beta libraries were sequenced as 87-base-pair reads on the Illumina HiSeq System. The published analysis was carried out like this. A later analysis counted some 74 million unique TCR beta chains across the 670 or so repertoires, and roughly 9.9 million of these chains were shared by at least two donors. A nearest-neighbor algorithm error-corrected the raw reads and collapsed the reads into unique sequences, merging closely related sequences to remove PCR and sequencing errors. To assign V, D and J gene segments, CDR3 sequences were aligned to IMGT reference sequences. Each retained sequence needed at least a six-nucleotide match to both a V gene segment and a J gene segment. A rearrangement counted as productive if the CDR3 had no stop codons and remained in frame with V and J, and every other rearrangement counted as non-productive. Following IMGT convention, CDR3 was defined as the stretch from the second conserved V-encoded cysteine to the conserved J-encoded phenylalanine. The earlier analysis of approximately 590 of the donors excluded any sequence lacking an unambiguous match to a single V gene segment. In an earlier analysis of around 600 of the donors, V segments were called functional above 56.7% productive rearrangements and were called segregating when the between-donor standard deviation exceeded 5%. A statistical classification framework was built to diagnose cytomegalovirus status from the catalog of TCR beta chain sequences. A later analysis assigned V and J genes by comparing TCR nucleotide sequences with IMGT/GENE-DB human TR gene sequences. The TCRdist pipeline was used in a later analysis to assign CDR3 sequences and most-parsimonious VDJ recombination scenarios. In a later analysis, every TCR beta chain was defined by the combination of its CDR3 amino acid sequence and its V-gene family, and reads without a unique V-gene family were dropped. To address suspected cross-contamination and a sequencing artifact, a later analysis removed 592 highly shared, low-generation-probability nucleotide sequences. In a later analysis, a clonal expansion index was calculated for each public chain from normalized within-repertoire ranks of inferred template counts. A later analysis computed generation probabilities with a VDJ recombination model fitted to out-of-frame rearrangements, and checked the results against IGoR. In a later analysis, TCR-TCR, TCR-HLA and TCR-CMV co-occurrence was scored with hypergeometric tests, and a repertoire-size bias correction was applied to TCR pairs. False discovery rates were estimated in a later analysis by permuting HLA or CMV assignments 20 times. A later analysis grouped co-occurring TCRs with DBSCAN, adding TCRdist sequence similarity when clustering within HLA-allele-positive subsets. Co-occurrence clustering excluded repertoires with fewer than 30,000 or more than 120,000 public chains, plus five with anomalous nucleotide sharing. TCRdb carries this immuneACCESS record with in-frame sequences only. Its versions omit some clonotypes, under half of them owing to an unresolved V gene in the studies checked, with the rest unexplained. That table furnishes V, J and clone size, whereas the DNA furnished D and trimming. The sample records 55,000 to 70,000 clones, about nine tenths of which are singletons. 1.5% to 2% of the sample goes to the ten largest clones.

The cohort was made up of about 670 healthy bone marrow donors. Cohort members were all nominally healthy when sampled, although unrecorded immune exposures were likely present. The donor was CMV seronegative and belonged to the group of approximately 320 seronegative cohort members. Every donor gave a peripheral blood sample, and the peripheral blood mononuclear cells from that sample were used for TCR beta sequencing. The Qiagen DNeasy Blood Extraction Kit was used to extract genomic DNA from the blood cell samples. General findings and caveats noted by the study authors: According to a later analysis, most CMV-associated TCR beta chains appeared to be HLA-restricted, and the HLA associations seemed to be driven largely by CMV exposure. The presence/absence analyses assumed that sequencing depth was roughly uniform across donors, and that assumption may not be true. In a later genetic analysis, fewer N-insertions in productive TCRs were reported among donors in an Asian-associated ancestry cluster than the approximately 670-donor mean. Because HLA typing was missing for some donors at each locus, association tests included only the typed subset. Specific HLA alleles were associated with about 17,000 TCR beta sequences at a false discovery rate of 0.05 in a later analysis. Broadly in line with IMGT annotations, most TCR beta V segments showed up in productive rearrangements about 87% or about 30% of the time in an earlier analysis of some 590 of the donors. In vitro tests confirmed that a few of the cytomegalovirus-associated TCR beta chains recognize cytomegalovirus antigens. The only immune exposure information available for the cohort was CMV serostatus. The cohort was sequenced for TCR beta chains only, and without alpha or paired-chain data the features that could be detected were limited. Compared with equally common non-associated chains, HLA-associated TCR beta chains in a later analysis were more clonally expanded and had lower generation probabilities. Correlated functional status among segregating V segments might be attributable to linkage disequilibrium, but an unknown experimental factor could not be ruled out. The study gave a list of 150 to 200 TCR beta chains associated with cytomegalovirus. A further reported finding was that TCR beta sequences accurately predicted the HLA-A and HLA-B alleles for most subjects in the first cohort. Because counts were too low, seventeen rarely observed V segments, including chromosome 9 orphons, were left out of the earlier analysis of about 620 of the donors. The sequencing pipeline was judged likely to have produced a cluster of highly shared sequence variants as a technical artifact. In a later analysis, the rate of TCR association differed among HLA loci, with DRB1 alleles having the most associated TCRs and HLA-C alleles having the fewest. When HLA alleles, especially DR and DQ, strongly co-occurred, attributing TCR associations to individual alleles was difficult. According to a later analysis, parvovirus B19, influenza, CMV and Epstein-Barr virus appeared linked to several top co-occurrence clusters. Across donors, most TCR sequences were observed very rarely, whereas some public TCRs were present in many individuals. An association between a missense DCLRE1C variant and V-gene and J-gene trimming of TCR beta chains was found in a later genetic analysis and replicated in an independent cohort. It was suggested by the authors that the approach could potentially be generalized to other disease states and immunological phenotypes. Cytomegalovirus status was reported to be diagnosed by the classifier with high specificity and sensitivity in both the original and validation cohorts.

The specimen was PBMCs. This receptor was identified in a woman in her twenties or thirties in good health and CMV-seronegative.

The DNA reads TGTGCCAGCAGCTTAGGCTCGGGTGGAGGCTACACCTTC. This translates into CASSLGSGGGYTF. The chain is encoded by TRBV7-9 joined to TRBJ1-2, with the D gene not confidently named. The germline V gene (reference sequence) specifies SEHNR as CDR1 and FQNEAQ as CDR2. Counted from cysteine to phenylalanine, this CDR3 has 13 amino acids. The DNA shown is the 39-base CDR3, in frame from base 1. V sheds 1 base and J sheds 8 bases, leaving 11 bases between their ends.